Sequencing of this TCR beta chain was carried out in a study of T cells in women clearing cervical HPV infection. Study at large: Women with histologically confirmed HPV16-related CIN3 or worse, 2 with invasive cancer, served as cases.

Each participant carried one incident cervical HPV16 infection only. The CDR3 runs 14 residues. In germline, CDR1 is SNHLY, CDR2 FYNNEI. Points on this clone: The junction does not match germline at one end; this may be a read error. Read coverage stops 3 residues before the CDR3 terminus; the germline J gene supplies the remainder.

The table came from immunoSEQ multiplex PCR; TCRdb's copy has only in-frame clones and leaves some out. The repertoire table contains around 38,000 clones. The sequence derives from a woman between 18 and 70 years old with a cervical HPV16 infection that either progressed to CIN3+ or cleared (not recorded which). The rearrangement joins TRBV2 to TRBJ1-2, with no clear D. Sequenced input: blood buffy coat. CDR3 bases read: TGTGCCAGCCGTGAGACAAGCTCTAACTATGGC. Encoded protein: CASRETSSNYG. The CDR3 as a whole reads CASRETSSNYGYTF. The variable domain in full, with the rest retrieved from reference TRBV2 and TRBJ1-2, is EPEVTQTPSHQVTQMGQEVILRCVPISNHLYFYWYRQILGQKVEFLVSFYNNEISEKSEIFDDQFSVERPDGSNFTLKIRSTKLEDSAMYFCASRETSSNYGYTFGSGTRLTVV.